Listed below are T cell receptor beta chains from one sample, sequenced in a study of blood T cell repertoires in COVID-19. Data came from immunoSEQ multiplex PCR; TCRdb stores just in-frame clones and leaves some out. Of 200,000 or so clones in the sample, under 90% were seen once. Source material: PBMCs or T cells enriched from blood (not recorded which). Source of these receptors: a woman aged 50 to 65 who had been exposed to COVID-19. The CDR3 runs from the conserved cysteine through the conserved F or W. The order of the fields is J gene, D gene, V gene, CDR3 protein. D genes are given only for firm matches.

J: TRBJ1-5; D: TRBD1; V: TRBV19; CDR3: CASTGTGGRGNQPQHF
J: TRBJ2-7; D: TRBD1; V: TRBV14; CDR3: CASSRQGAPYEQYF
J: TRBJ1-4; D: -; V: TRBV6-5; CDR3: CASSPGILGGEKLFF
J: TRBJ1-5; D: TRBD1; V: TRBV7-8; CDR3: CASSFLDRGPGQPQHF
J: TRBJ1-1; D: -; V: TRBV19; CDR3: CASSRLDTEAFF
J: TRBJ1-5; D: -; V: TRBV7-8; CDR3: CASSSQLAGPQHF
J: TRBJ1-2; D: TRBD1; V: TRBV6-2/TRBV6-3; CDR3: CASSYSRTGGNGYTF
J: TRBJ2-1; D: -; V: TRBV27; CDR3: CASSLSRGAYNEQFF
J: TRBJ1-5; D: -; V: TRBV30; CDR3: CAWSDRGGQPQHF
J: TRBJ2-5; D: -; V: TRBV5-4; CDR3: CASSLDRKETQYF
J: TRBJ1-6; D: -; V: TRBV2; CDR3: CASSEEGPNMGSPLHF
J: TRBJ2-5; D: TRBD1; V: TRBV9; CDR3: CASSVTGGAGTQYF
J: TRBJ1-2; D: TRBD1; V: TRBV19; CDR3: CASSIGLGQGDGYTF